Listed below are T cell receptor beta chains from one sample, sequenced in a study of blood T cell repertoires in COVID-19. The method was immunoSEQ multiplex PCR; TCRdb's version includes in-frame clones alone and lacks a portion of them. Here the sample spans about 11,000 clones, over 80% being singletons. The sample consisted of peripheral blood. The receptors here all came from a human donor in a cohort sampled during active COVID-19. Both conserved end residues are part of each CDR3. The order of the fields is J gene, V gene, CDR3 protein.

>TRBJ2-5|TRBV6-5
CASSLGTTVVETQYF
>TRBJ2-5|TRBV15
CATSRGSTGQETQYF
>TRBJ1-2|TRBV6-2/TRBV6-3
CASSLRRHGYTF
>TRBJ1-1|TRBV19
CASSSRDRGLFTEAFF
>TRBJ2-1|TRBV6-4
CASSRDRAPDEQFF
>TRBJ1-2|TRBV13
CASSATGHHSTYGYTF
>TRBJ2-5|TRBV7-2
CASSLRRGGQTQYF
>TRBJ1-2|TRBV11-2
CASSPSENYGYTF
>TRBJ1-2|TRBV6-6
CASTGTGEFPGYGYTF
>TRBJ2-5|TRBV19
CASSQPGQGSQTQYF
>TRBJ1-3|TRBV5-6
CASSVMRLRQGATGNTIYF
>TRBJ2-3|TRBV5-5
CASFAGGGTDTQYF
>TRBJ2-1|TRBV29-1
CSPRSYNEQFF
>TRBJ1-5|TRBV4-1
CASSQVLGRSNQPQHF
>TRBJ2-7|TRBV24-1
CATSATGYEQYF
>TRBJ2-7|TRBV19
CAKYRDRGSFLSYEQYF
>TRBJ1-5|TRBV2
CASSVDRDNQPQHF
>TRBJ2-4|TRBV5-6
CASSSSLTTGIQYF
>TRBJ2-2|TRBV11-2
CASSFGTAYTGELFF
>TRBJ2-1|TRBV5-1
CASSPGASGGGEQFF
>TRBJ1-2|TRBV2
CASKVTAPNYGYTF
>TRBJ2-1|TRBV25-1
CASSDPSGKAYNEQFF
>TRBJ1-6|TRBV3-1/TRBV3-2
CASSQTREGSPLHF
>TRBJ1-5|TRBV7-2
CASRSTGERNQPQHF
>TRBJ1-6|TRBV2
CASSARSSYNSPLHF
>TRBJ2-3|TRBV18
CASSPGLETQYF
>TRBJ2-7|TRBV3-1/TRBV3-2
CASSQTQTGAYEQYF
>TRBJ1-5|TRBV7-8
CASSVLAGTGSNQPQHF
>TRBJ1-6|TRBV19
CASTPGQGNSPLHF
>TRBJ1-5|TRBV6-5
CASGGQGIYQPQHF
>TRBJ2-1|TRBV11-2
CASSSQRGYNEQFF
>TRBJ2-1|TRBV5-1
CASSLGTGNEQFF
>TRBJ2-5|TRBV7-9
CASSSLTSWGETQYF
>TRBJ2-5|TRBV5-1
CASDYVSGSWGETQYF
>TRBJ2-7|TRBV4-2
CASSQDSSGGDYEQYF
>TRBJ1-2|TRBV21-1
CASSKGRGGPANYGYTF
>TRBJ2-7|TRBV18
CASSRGGAVDEQYF
>TRBJ1-2|TRBV5-6
CASSSWTGPSGYTF
>TRBJ2-5|TRBV3-1/TRBV3-2
CASSQDEETQYF
>TRBJ2-1|TRBV14
CASSSTVPGAPFF
>TRBJ2-5|TRBV3-1/TRBV3-2
CASSDPPGTSGGDETQYF
>TRBJ2-3|TRBV27
CASSSRTRNTDTQYF
>TRBJ1-6|TRBV6-5
CASKKDRGNSPLHF